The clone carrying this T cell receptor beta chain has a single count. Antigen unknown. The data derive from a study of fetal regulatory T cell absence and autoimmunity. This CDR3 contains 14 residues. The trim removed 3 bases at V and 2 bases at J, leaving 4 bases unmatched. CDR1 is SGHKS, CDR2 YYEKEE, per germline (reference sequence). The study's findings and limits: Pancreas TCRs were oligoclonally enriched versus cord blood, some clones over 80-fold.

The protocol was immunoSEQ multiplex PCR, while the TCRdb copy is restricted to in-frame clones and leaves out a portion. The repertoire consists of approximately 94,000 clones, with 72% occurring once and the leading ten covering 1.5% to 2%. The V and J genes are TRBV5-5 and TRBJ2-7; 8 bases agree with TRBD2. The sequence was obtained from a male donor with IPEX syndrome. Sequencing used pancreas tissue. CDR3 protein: CASSWTSSPYEQYF. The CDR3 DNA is TGTGCCAGCAGCTGGACTAGCAGCCCCTACGAGCAGTACTTC.